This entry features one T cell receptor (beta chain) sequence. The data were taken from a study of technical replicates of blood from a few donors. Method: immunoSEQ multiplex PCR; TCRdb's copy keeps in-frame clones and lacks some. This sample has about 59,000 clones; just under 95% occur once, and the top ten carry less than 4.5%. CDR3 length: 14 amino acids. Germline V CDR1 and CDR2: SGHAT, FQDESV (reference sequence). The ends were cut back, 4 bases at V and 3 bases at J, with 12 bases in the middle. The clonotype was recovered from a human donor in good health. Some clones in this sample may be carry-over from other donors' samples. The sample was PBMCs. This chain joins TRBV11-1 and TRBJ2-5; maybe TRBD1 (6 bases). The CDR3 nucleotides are TGTGCCAGCAGCTCGAGACAGGCGAAAGAGACCCAGTACTTC. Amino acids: CASSSRQAKETQYF. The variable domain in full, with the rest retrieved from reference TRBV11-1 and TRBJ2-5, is EAEVAQSPRYKITEKSQAVAFWCDPISGHATLYWYRQILGQGPELLVQFQDESVVDDSQLPKDRFSAERLKGVDSTLKIQPAELGDSAMYLCASSSRQAKETQYFGPGTRLLVL.